A selection of T cell receptor beta chains follows, all from one sample in a study of identifying expanded T cells in peripheral blood. Assay used: immunoSEQ multiplex PCR; TCRdb lists only in-frame clones, some missing. Here the sample spans about 58,000 clones, approximately 82% being singletons. The sample was blood. These receptor sequences come from a person aged 18 to 70 in good health. Both conserved end residues are part of each CDR3. The D gene is left open where the match is weak. Only some rows state a clone size, as once, few, many or a class for expanded clones.

J: TRBJ1-1; V: TRBV18; D: .; size: .; length: 14; DNA: TGTGCCAGCTCACCTAACAGGGCCTACACTGAAGCTTTCTTT; CDR3: CASSPNRAYTEAFF
J: TRBJ1-1; V: TRBV6-1; D: .; size: .; length: 14; DNA: TGTGCCAGCAGTGAAGTGATGATGGACACTGAAGCTTTCTTT; CDR3: CASSEVMMDTEAFF
J: TRBJ1-2; V: TRBV6-5; D: .; size: .; length: 15; DNA: TGTGCCAGCAGTTATCGGGCGACAGGAACCTATGGCTACACCTTC; CDR3: CASSYRATGTYGYTF
J: TRBJ1-5; V: TRBV6-1; D: .; size: .; length: 16; DNA: TGTGCCAGCAGTGGAGCTGGAGGGGGTCGGTATCAGCCCCAGCATTTT; CDR3: CASSGAGGGRYQPQHF
J: TRBJ2-7; V: TRBV11-2; D: .; size: .; length: 11; DNA: TGTGCCAGCAGCTATAGGGTCGAGCAGTACTTC; CDR3: CASSYRVEQYF
J: TRBJ2-1; V: TRBV5-4; D: TRBD1; size: .; length: 14; DNA: TGTGCCAGCAGCGTTGGACAGGGTAGGGATGAGCAGTTCTTC; CDR3: CASSVGQGRDEQFF
J: TRBJ1-5; V: TRBV11-2; D: .; size: .; length: 13; DNA: TGTGCCAGCAGCTTATTCCCTAATCAGCCCCAGCATTTT; CDR3: CASSLFPNQPQHF
J: TRBJ1-4; V: TRBV30; D: .; size: .; length: 14; DNA: TGTGCGTTGGGACGCGGGGAACTAAGAGAAAAACTGTTTTTT; CDR3: CALGRGELREKLFF
J: TRBJ2-3; V: TRBV10-3; D: .; size: .; length: 12; DNA: TGTGCCATCAGTGCGGGGGCAGATACGCAGTATTTT; CDR3: CAISAGADTQYF
J: TRBJ2-1; V: TRBV7-2; D: TRBD2; size: few; length: 15; DNA: TGTGCCAGCAGCTTATCAGGGAGGGCTTACAATGAGCAGTTCTTC; CDR3: CASSLSGRAYNEQFF
J: TRBJ1-1; V: TRBV11-3; D: .; size: .; length: 13; DNA: TGTGCCAGCAGCTTGTTGGAGGACACTGAAGCTTTCTTT; CDR3: CASSLLEDTEAFF
J: TRBJ1-4; V: TRBV4-3; D: .; size: .; length: 17; DNA: TGCGCCAGCAGCCAGGCTGCAGGGTTCGCAACTAATGAAAAACTGTTTTTT; CDR3: CASSQAAGFATNEKLFF
J: TRBJ2-3; V: TRBV14; D: TRBD1; size: once; length: 19; DNA: TGTGCCAGCAGCCAGGACAGGGCCTCCGCGGGGACCTCCACAGATACGCAGTATTTT; CDR3: CASSQDRASAGTSTDTQYF
J: TRBJ2-3; V: TRBV23-1; D: .; size: .; length: 15; DNA: TGCGCCAGCAGTCAAGAGAGTCAGATCACAGATACGCAGTATTTT; CDR3: CASSQESQITDTQYF
J: TRBJ2-1; V: TRBV9; D: TRBD2; size: .; length: 15; DNA: TGTGCCAGCAGCGCAGACGGGACTAGCATTTATGAGCAGTTCTTC; CDR3: CASSADGTSIYEQFF
J: TRBJ2-6; V: TRBV30; D: .; size: .; length: 13; DNA: TGTGCCTGGCGGGGTTCTGGGGCCAACGTCCTGACTTTC; CDR3: CAWRGSGANVLTF
J: TRBJ2-7; V: TRBV7-2; D: .; size: .; length: 13; DNA: TGTGCCAGCAGCTTAACTGCTAGGGGGGAGCAGTACTTC; CDR3: CASSLTARGEQYF
J: TRBJ1-5; V: TRBV6-1; D: .; size: .; length: 14; DNA: TGTGCCAGCAGGAGACGGAATAGCAATCAGCCCCAGCATTTT; CDR3: CASRRRNSNQPQHF
J: TRBJ2-3; V: TRBV27; D: .; size: once; length: 16; DNA: TGTGCCAGCAGTCCAAAGGGCCGGGGGACACCAGATACGCAGTATTTT; CDR3: CASSPKGRGTPDTQYF
J: TRBJ1-1; V: TRBV14; D: TRBD1; size: .; length: 15; DNA: TGTGCCAGCAGCCAGTCGGACAGGGTCGACACTGAAGCTTTCTTT; CDR3: CASSQSDRVDTEAFF
J: TRBJ1-2; V: TRBV18; D: .; size: .; length: 13; DNA: TGTGCCAGCTCTCTACAGGAGACCTATGGCTACACCTTC; CDR3: CASSLQETYGYTF
J: TRBJ1-2; V: TRBV7-9; D: TRBD1; size: .; length: 14; DNA: TGTGCCAGCAGCTTGACAGGGGGCAAAGGCGGCTACACCTTC; CDR3: CASSLTGGKGGYTF
J: TRBJ2-5; V: TRBV7-2; D: .; size: .; length: 12; DNA: TGTGCCAGCAGCCGTAACCAAGAGACCCAGTACTTC; CDR3: CASSRNQETQYF
J: TRBJ1-3; V: TRBV2; D: .; size: .; length: 15; DNA: TGTGCCAGCAGTGAATTTGGGGGAGCTGGAAACACCATATATTTT; CDR3: CASSEFGGAGNTIYF
J: TRBJ1-1; V: TRBV6-1; D: .; size: once; length: 14; DNA: TGTGCCAGCAGCAAACTCGGTGAGAACACTGAAGCTTTCTTT; CDR3: CASSKLGENTEAFF
J: TRBJ2-2; V: TRBV5-1; D: .; size: .; length: 19; DNA: TGCGCCAGCAGCTTGGGAGATTTAAGGGGACACGGCAACACCGGGGAGCTGTTTTTT; CDR3: CASSLGDLRGHGNTGELFF
J: TRBJ1-2; V: TRBV5-1; D: .; size: few; length: 15; DNA: TGCGCCAGCAGCCAAGGAGGAGGGCTCAACTATGGCTACACCTTC; CDR3: CASSQGGGLNYGYTF
J: TRBJ2-1; V: TRBV4-1; D: TRBD2; size: .; length: 16; DNA: TGCGCCAGCAGCCAAGGCCCGGGACTAGCGGGGTATGAGCAGTTCTTC; CDR3: CASSQGPGLAGYEQFF
J: TRBJ1-6; V: TRBV7-9; D: .; size: few; length: 15; DNA: TGTGCCAGCAGCTTAACGGGGCAGGCCAATTCACCCCTCCACTTT; CDR3: CASSLTGQANSPLHF
J: TRBJ2-2; V: TRBV5-4; D: .; size: .; length: 14; DNA: TGTGCCAGCAGTCCCCCATCGAAGACCGGGGAGCTGTTTTTT; CDR3: CASSPPSKTGELFF
J: TRBJ1-4; V: TRBV21-1; D: .; size: .; length: 17; DNA: TGTGCCAGCAGCTTCCGGGACAGGGGGCTCTCTAATGAAAAACTGTTTTTT; CDR3: CASSFRDRGLSNEKLFF
J: TRBJ2-7; V: TRBV10-3; D: TRBD2; size: .; length: 13; DNA: TGTGCCATCAGGGGAGGGCTGATCTACGAGCAGTACTTC; CDR3: CAIRGGLIYEQYF
J: TRBJ1-2; V: TRBV6-5; D: .; size: .; length: 13; DNA: TGTGCCAGCAGTTCGTGGCCTAACTATGGCTACACCTTC; CDR3: CASSSWPNYGYTF